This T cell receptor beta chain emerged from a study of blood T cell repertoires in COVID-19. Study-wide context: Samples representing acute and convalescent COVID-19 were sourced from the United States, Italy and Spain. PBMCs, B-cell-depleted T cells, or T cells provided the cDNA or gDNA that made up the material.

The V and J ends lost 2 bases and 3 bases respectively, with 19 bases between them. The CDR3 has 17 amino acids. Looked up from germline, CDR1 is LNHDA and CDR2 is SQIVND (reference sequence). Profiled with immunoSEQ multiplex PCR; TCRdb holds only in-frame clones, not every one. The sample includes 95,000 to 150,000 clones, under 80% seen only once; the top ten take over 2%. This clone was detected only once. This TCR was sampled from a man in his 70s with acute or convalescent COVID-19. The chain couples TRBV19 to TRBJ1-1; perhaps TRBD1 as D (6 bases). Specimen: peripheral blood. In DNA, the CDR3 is TGTGCCAGTAGTATACCCGTCGTCAGGGGTAGGGACACTGAAGCTTTCTTT. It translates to CASSIPVVRGRDTEAFF.